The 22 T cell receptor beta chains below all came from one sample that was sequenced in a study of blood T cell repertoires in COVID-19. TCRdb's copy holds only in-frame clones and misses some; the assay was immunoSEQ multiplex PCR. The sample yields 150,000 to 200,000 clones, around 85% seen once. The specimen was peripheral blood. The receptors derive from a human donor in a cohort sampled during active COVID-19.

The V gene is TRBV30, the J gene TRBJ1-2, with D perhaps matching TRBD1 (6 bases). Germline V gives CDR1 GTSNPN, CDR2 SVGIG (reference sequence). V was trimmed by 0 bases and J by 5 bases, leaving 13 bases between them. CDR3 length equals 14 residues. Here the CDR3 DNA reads TGTGCCTGGAGTGTGCGGGGGGCAGAGTATGGCTACACCTTC. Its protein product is CAWSVRGAEYGYTF.

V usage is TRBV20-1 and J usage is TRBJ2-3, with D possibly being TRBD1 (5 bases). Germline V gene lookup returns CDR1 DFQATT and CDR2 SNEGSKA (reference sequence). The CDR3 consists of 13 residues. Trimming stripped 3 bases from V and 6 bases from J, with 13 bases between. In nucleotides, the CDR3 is TGCAGTGCTAGTTTTTTTGGGGCGGATACGCAGTATTTT. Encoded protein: CSASFFGADTQYF.

For the CDR3, the DNA is TGTGCCAGCAGTGACCCGGGACTAGCGTACAATGAGCAGTTCTTC. This sequence encodes CASSDPGLAYNEQFF. This chain uses TRBV6-6 with TRBJ2-1; 10 nucleotides align to TRBD2. Trimming at V came to 5 bases and at J to 4 bases, leaving 5 bases not matched to a gene. Germline CDR1 MNHNY, CDR2 SVGAGI (reference sequence). The CDR3 is 15 amino acids.

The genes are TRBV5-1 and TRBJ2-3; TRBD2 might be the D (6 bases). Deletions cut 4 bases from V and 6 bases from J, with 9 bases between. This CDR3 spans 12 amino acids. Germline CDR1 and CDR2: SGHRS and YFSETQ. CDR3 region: CASSGGEDTQYF. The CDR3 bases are TGCGCCAGCAGCGGAGGGGAGGATACGCAGTATTTT.

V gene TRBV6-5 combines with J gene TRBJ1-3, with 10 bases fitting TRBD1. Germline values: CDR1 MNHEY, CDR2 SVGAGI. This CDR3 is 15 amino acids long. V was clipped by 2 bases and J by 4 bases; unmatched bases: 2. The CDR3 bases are TGTGCCAGCAGTTACGACAGGGGGCGCGGAAACACCATATATTTT. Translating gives CASSYDRGRGNTIYF.

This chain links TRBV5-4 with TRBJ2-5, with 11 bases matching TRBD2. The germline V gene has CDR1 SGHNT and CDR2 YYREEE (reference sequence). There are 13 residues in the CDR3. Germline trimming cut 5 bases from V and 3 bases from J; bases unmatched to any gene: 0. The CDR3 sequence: CASRLAGEETQYF. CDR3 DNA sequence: TGTGCCAGCAGACTAGCGGGAGAAGAGACCCAGTACTTC.

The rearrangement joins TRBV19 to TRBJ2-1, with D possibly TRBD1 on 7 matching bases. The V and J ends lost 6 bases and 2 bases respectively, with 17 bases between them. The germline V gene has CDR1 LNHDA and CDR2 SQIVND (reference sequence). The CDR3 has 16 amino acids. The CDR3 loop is CASRWSGGSTYNEQFF. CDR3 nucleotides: TGTGCCAGTAGATGGTCAGGGGGGTCGACCTACAATGAGCAGTTCTTC.

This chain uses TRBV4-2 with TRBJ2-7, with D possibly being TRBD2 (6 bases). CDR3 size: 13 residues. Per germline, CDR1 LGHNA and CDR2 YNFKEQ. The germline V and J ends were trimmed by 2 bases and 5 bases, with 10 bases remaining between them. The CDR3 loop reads CASSQIGGHEQYF. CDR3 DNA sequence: TGTGCCAGCAGCCAAATCGGGGGACACGAGCAGTACTTC.

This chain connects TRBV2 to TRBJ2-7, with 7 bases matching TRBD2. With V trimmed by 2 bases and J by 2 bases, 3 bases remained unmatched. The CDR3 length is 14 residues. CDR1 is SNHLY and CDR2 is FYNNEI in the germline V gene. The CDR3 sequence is CASSETGTTYEQYF. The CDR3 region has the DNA TGTGCCAGCAGTGAAACCGGGACTACCTACGAGCAGTACTTC.

CDR3 amino acids: CASRLTGDGYQETQYF. The CDR3 coding sequence is TGTGCCAGCAGACTTACGGGGGATGGGTACCAAGAGACCCAGTACTTC. V is TRBV13 and J is TRBJ2-5, with a tentative D call TRBD2 (6 bases). Germline values: CDR1 PRHDT, CDR2 FYEKMQ (reference sequence). The CDR3 length is 16 residues. With 6 bases removed from V and 0 bases from J, the gap between germline ends came to 17 bases.

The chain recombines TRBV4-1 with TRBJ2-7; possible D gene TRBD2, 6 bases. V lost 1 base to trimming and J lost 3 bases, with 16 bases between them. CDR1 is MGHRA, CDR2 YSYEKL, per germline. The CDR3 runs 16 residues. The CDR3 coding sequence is TGCGCCAGCAGCCAAGGAGAAACGGGACTCAGCTACGAGCAGTACTTC. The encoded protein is CASSQGETGLSYEQYF.

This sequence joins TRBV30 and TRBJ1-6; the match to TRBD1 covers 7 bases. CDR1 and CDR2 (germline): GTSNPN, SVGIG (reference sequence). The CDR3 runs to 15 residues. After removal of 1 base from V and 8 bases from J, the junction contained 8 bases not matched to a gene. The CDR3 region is CAWSGPPGGYSPLHF. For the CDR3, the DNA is TGTGCCTGGAGTGGCCCCCCAGGGGGATATTCACCCCTCCACTTT.

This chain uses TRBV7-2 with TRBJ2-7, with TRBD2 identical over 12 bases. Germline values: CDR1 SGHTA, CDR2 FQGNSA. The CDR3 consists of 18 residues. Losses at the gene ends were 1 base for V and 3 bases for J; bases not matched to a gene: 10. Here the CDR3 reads CASSLGVGASGGDYEQYF. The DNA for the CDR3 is TGTGCCAGCAGCTTAGGCGTCGGGGCTAGCGGGGGGGACTACGAGCAGTACTTC. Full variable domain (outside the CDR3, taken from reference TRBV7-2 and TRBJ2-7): GAGVSQSPSNKVTEKGKDVELRCDPISGHTALYWYRQSLGQGLEFLIYFQGNSAPDKSGLPSDRFSAERTGGSVSTLTIQRTQQEDSAVYLCASSLGVGASGGDYEQYFGPGTRLTVT.

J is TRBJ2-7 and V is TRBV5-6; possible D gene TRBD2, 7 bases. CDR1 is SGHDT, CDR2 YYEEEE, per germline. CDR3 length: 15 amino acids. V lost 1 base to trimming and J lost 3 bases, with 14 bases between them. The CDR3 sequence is CASSLWRGPLYEQYF. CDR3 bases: TGTGCCAGCAGCTTGTGGCGGGGGCCTCTCTACGAGCAGTACTTC.

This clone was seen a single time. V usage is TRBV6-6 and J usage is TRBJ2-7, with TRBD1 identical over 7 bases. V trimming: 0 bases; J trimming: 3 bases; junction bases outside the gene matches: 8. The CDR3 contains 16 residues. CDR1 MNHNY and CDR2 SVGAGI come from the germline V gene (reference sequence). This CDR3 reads CASSYSNRGSGYEQYF. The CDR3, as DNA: TGTGCCAGCAGTTACTCAAACAGGGGATCAGGCTACGAGCAGTACTTC.

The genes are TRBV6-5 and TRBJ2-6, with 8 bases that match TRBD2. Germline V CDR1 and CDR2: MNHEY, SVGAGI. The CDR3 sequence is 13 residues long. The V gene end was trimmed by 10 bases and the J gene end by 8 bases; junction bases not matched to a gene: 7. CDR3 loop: CATPRGGSNVLTF. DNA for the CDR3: TGTGCCACCCCTCGGGGGGGGTCCAACGTCCTGACTTTC.

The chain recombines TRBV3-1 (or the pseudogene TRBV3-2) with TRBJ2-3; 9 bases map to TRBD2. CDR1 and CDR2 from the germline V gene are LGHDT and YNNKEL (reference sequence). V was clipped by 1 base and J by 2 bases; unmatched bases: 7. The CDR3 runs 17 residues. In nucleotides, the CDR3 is TGTGCCAGCAGCCAAGTACTTAGCGGGAGTATCACAGATACGCAGTATTTT. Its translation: CASSQVLSGSITDTQYF.

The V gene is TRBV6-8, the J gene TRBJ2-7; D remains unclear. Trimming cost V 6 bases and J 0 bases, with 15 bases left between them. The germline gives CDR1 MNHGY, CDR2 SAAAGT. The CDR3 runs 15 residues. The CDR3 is CASSRPTFSSYEQYF. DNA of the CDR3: TGTGCCAGCAGCCGACCGACTTTTTCCTCCTACGAGCAGTACTTC.

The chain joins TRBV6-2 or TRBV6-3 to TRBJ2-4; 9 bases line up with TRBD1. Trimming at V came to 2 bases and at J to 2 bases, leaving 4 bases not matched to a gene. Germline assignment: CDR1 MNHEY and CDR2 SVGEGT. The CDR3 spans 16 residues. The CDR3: CASSYRGQGPKNIQYF. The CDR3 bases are TGTGCCAGCAGTTACCGGGGACAGGGCCCCAAAAACATTCAGTACTTC.

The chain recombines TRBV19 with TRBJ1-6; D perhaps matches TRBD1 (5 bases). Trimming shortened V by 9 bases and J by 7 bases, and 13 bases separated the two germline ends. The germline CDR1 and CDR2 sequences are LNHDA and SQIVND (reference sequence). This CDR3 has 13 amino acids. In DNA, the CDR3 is TGTGCCAGCACGCGGGGACTCAATTCACCCCTCCACTTT. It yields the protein CASTRGLNSPLHF.

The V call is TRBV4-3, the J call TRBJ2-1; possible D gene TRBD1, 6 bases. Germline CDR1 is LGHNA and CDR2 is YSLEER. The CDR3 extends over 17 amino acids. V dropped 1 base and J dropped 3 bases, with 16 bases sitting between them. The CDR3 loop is CASSQVGSVRGYNEQFF. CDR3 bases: TGCGCCAGCAGCCAAGTAGGTAGCGTCAGGGGCTACAATGAGCAGTTCTTC.

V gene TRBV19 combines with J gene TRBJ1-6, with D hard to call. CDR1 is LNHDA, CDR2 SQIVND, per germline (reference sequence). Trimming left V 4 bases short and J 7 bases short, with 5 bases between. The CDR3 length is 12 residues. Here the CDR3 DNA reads TGTGCCAGTAGTACCACAAATTCACCCCTCCACTTT. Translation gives CASSTTNSPLHF.